The TCR beta chain described here comes from a study of blood T cell repertoires in COVID-19. Method: immunoSEQ multiplex PCR; TCRdb's copy keeps in-frame clones and lacks some. The table includes approximately 65,000 clones, 80% to 90% detected once. Trimming pared 7 bases from V and 1 base from J, leaving 13 bases between. The CDR3 is 14 amino acids. Germline V gives CDR1 MDHEN, CDR2 SYDVKM. In assigning cohorts, the study relied on participant-reported clinical history. V is TRBV28 and J is TRBJ1-1; D not resolved. This clonotype originated in a woman aged 40 to 55 with acute COVID-19. Sequencing used PBMCs or T cells enriched from blood (not recorded which). The CDR3 reads CASTLINKNTEAFF. CDR3 DNA: TGTGCCAGCACCCTTATAAACAAGAACACTGAAGCTTTCTTT.